A single TCR beta chain is shown here with its context. The method was immunoSEQ multiplex PCR; TCRdb's version includes in-frame clones alone and lacks a portion of them. The sample includes just over 300,000 clones, around 84% of them seen just once. The data were taken from a study of blood T cell repertoires in COVID-19. CDR1 MNHEY and CDR2 SVGAGI come from the germline V gene. CDR3 length equals 14 residues. The V gene end was trimmed by 7 bases and the J gene end by 0 bases; junction bases not matched to a gene: 5. The gene calls are TRBV6-5 and TRBJ1-1; TRBD1 agrees at 7 bases. The specimen was PBMCs or T cells enriched from blood (not recorded which). This clonotype originated in a man aged 25 to 40 who had recovered from COVID-19. The DNA for the CDR3 is TGTGCCAGCACGCGACAGGGAATGAACACTGAAGCTTTCTTT. Translating it yields CASTRQGMNTEAFF.